The rows below give T cell receptor beta chains drawn from one sample of a study of identical twins. From the 5' RACE reads, TCRdb called clonotypes with MiXCR, one entry per CDR3 protein. The top ten hold around 4.5% of the sample, which has hundreds of thousands of distinct CDR3 sequences, roughly 20% seen once. This sample was shared with a second study, whose subject was T cells expressing NK-cell markers.

Sequencing was done on a sample of PBMCs. These receptor sequences come from a woman between 18 and 29 years old in good health. Both conserved end residues are part of each CDR3. The order of the fields is clone size, J gene, V gene, D gene, CDR3 DNA, CDR3 protein. The D gene is left open where the match is weak. Only some rows state a clone size, as once, few, many or a class for expanded clones.

. TRBJ2-2 TRBV12-3/TRBV12-4 . TGTGCCAGCCGGTTGAGCGGGGAGCTGTTTTTT CASRLSGELFF
many TRBJ2-3 TRBV5-1 TRBD2 TGCGCCAGCAGCTTGTCGGGACTAGCGGGGGGCACAGATACGCAGTATTTT CASSLSGLAGGTDTQYF
. TRBJ2-7 TRBV5-1 . TGCGCCAGCAGCTTAGGCAGGGCAGGCACCTACGAGCAGTACTTC CASSLGRAGTYEQYF
. TRBJ2-1 TRBV4-3 . TGCGCCAGCAGCCAAGATCTGCGGAGCTCCTACAATGAGCAGTTCTTC CASSQDLRSSYNEQFF
. TRBJ2-7 TRBV5-1 . TGCGCCAGCAGCGCTGCGGGACCCCGCTACGAGCAGTACTTC CASSAAGPRYEQYF
many TRBJ2-1 TRBV20-1 . TGCAGTGCTAGGGCCCTCAATGAGCAGTTCTTC CSARALNEQFF
once TRBJ2-5 TRBV12-3/TRBV12-4 . TGTGCCAGCAGTTTAGGTTATCGAGAGACCCAGTACTTC CASSLGYRETQYF
many TRBJ2-7 TRBV20-1 . TGCAGTGCTAGCGGCAGTTCCTACGAGCAGTACTTC CSASGSSYEQYF
. TRBJ2-3 TRBV12-3/TRBV12-4 . TGTGCCAGCAGTTTTGGTCCAGCGGTTAGCACAGATACGCAGTATTTT CASSFGPAVSTDTQYF
. TRBJ2-1 TRBV6-2/TRBV6-3 TRBD2 TGTGCCAGCAGCCGACCTAGCGGGGGGGCCTATGCCCATGAGCAGTTCTTC CASSRPSGGAYAHEQFF
. TRBJ2-7 TRBV10-3 . TGTGCCATCAGTAATCTCCCTCGAGACGAGCAGTACTTC CAISNLPRDEQYF
. TRBJ1-2 TRBV12-3/TRBV12-4 . TGTGCCAGCAGGGGCCCGGACAGCTATGGCTACACCTTC CASRGPDSYGYTF
. TRBJ2-7 TRBV9 . TGTGCCAGAAGCGTAGGGGACGCCTACGAGCAGTACTTC CARSVGDAYEQYF
. TRBJ2-1 TRBV5-1 . TGCGCCAGCAGCGCCCATGTTGCCGATGAGCAGTTCTTC CASSAHVADEQFF
few TRBJ2-2 TRBV29-1 . TGCAGCGCCGCATACACCGGGGAGCTGTTTTTT CSAAYTGELFF
. TRBJ2-1 TRBV10-3 TRBD2 TGTGCCATCAGGCCCGGGACTAGCGGGACCTACAATGAGCAGTTCTTC CAIRPGTSGTYNEQFF
few TRBJ2-5 TRBV11-2 . TGTGCCGTAGGCAATCAAGAGACCCAGTACTTC CAVGNQETQYF
. TRBJ1-3 TRBV12-3/TRBV12-4 . TGTGCCAGCATGTACTCTGGAAACACCATATATTTT CASMYSGNTIYF
. TRBJ2-5 TRBV29-1 TRBD1 TGCAGCGTTGAAGGGGACAGGGGGCTGAAAGAGACCCAGTACTTC CSVEGDRGLKETQYF
. TRBJ2-3 TRBV4-2 TRBD1 TGTGCCAGCAGCCCGGACAGGGGGCAGGGGAGAGCGGCAGATACGCAGTATTTT CASSPDRGQGRAADTQYF
. TRBJ2-5 TRBV20-1 . TGCAGTGCTACACTGCAGGGGGGGACCCAGTACTTC CSATLQGGTQYF
. TRBJ2-1 TRBV6-2/TRBV6-3 . TGTGCCACCTCAGCCAGCTACAATGAGCAGTTCTTC CATSASYNEQFF
few TRBJ2-3 TRBV12-3/TRBV12-4 TRBD2 TGTGCCAGCAGTTTCAGAACGGCGGGAGCTACAGATACGCAGTATTTT CASSFRTAGATDTQYF
. TRBJ2-3 TRBV9 . TGTGCCAGCAGCGTAGTGAACCGTGATACGCAGTATTTT CASSVVNRDTQYF
. TRBJ2-1 TRBV7-7 . TGTGCCAGCAGCTTAGATGGGGGGCGCTACAATGAGCAGTTCTTC CASSLDGGRYNEQFF
many TRBJ2-7 TRBV5-5 TRBD1 TGTGCCAGCAGCTTCGGACAGGTCGCCTACGAGCAGTACTTC CASSFGQVAYEQYF
few TRBJ2-1 TRBV6-2/TRBV6-3 . TGTGCCAGCAGTTTAAATCGGGGCAATACGGGGAATGAGCAGTTCTTC CASSLNRGNTGNEQFF
few TRBJ2-1 TRBV6-1 . TGTGCCAGCAGCCCCGCCTTGGCGGCCGTGGATTACAATGAGCAGTTCTTC CASSPALAAVDYNEQFF
many TRBJ1-1 TRBV10-3 . TGTGCCATCAAAATGGGCCCGAACACTGAAGCTTTCTTT CAIKMGPNTEAFF
few TRBJ2-1 TRBV12-3/TRBV12-4 . TGTGCCAGCAGTTTACGCTTTGGCAATGAGCAGTTCTTC CASSLRFGNEQFF
many TRBJ2-7 TRBV20-1 . TGCAGTGCCAGGGATGGACGGACCTACGAGCAGTACTTC CSARDGRTYEQYF
few TRBJ2-7 TRBV27 TRBD2 TGTGCCAGCAGACGGAACGGGAGGTGGGAGCAGTACTTC CASRRNGRWEQYF
few TRBJ2-2 TRBV10-3 TRBD2 TGTGCCATCAGTGGTACGCCTAGCGGCGGGGAGCTGTTTTTT CAISGTPSGGELFF
. TRBJ2-1 TRBV5-1 . TGCGCCAGCAGCTTATCAGGTCTCTCCTACAATGAGCAGTTCTTC CASSLSGLSYNEQFF
few TRBJ1-4 TRBV29-1 . TGCAGCGTTGAGGACGAAAAACTGTTTTTT CSVEDEKLFF
. TRBJ2-5 TRBV7-9 TRBD2 TGTGCCAGCCTCCTCTGGCGGGAGGGCCGAGAGACCCAGTACTTC CASLLWREGRETQYF
few TRBJ2-7 TRBV20-1 TRBD1 TGCAGTGCGGAGCGACAGGGCTGGCAGTACTTC CSAERQGWQYF
. TRBJ2-7 TRBV15 TRBD1 TGTGCCACCAGGACAGGGAATGCCTACGAGCAGTACTTC CATRTGNAYEQYF
few TRBJ2-5 TRBV6-1 . TGTGCCAGCAGCCCAGGCTTCGGGGCCAAGACCCAGTACTTC CASSPGFGAKTQYF
. TRBJ2-7 TRBV29-1 . TGCAGCGTTTTGGACCCTACCAAGGGCTACGAGCAGTACTTC CSVLDPTKGYEQYF